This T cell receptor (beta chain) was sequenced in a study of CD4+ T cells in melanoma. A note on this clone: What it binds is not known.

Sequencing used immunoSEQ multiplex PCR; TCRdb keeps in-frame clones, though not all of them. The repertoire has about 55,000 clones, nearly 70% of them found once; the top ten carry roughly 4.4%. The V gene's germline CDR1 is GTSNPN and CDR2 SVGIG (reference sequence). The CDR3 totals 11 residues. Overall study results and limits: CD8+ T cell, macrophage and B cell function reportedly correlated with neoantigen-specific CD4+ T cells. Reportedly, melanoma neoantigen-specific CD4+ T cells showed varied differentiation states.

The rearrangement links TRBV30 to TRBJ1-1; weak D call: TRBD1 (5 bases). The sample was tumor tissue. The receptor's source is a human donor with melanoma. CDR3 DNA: TGTGGTTCAGGGACGAACACTGAAGCTTTCTTT. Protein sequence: CGSGTNTEAFF.